This T cell receptor beta chain emerged from a study of blood T cells in healthy people across ages. The CDR3 has 15 residues. Germline V gene lookup returns CDR1 SGHAT and CDR2 FQNNGV. Points on this clonotype: The junction differs from germline at one of its ends, possibly a read error.

A J-beta primer mix and a sample-barcoded 5' primer were used in a second PCR of about 7 to 12 cycles. MiXCR, run by TCRdb on the 5' RACE reads, gives a single entry per CDR3 protein. The table has hundreds of thousands of distinct CDR3 sequences, approximately 25% seen once; the top ten hold 8.7%. This sample also appeared in a second study, on T cells of mothers and their children.

This receptor was taken from a boy aged 10-17 years in good health. The source material was blood. J is TRBJ2-5 and V is TRBV11-2, with TRBD2 identical over 7 bases. The DNA of the CDR3 is TGTGCCAGCACCTTGAGAGGGAGGGAAGGCAATGAGCAGTCCTTC. Protein product: CASTLRGREGNEQSF.